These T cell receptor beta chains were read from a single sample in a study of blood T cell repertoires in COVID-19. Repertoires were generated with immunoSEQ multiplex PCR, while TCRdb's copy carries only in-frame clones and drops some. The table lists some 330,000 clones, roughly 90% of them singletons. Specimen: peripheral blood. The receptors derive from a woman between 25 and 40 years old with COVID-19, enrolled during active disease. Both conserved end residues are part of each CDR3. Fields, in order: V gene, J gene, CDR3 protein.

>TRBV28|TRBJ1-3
CASSLRLLRQSGNTIYF
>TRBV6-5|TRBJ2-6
CASSSGVGANVLTF
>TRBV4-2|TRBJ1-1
CASSQDGGMITEAFF
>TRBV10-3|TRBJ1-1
CAISESTGALNTEAFF
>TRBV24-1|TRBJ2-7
CATSEGLGDEQYF
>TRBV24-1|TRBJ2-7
CATSDPPPGTADSYEQYF
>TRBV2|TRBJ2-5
CASSSDYQETQYF
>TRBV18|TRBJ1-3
CASSPLLMGQGSSGNTIYF
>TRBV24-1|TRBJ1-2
CATSDVSGHNGYTF
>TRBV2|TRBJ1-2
CASSELAGGYTF
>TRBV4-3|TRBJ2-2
CASSQQGRSGELFF
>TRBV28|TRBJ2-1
CASSLSGAGGRNEQFF
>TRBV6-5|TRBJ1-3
CASSSTGDSGNTIYF
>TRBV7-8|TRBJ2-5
CASSPRKGAAGTQYF
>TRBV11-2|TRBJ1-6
CASSFGQANSPLHF
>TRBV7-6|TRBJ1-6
CASSTQANSNSPLHF
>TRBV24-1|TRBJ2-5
CATSDPRQGVETQYF
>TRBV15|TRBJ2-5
CATSRDGTAYEETQYF
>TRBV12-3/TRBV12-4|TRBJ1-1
CASSLNTGDSFF
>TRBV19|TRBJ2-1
CASGSGGPYNEQFF
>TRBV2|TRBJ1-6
CASSGESLGSPLHF
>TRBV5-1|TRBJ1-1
CASGTGSRPSNTEAFF
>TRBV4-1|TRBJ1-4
CASSLRAVDEKLFF
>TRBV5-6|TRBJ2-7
CASRRTSGGRVYEQYF
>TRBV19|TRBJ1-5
CASRITGISNQPQHF
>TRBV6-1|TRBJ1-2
CASSERGQSYSFGYTF
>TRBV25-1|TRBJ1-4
CASSEFRGGIKEKLFF
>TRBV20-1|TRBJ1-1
CSASVGGTEAFF
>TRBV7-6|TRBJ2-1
CASSTTRGGKWGNEQFF
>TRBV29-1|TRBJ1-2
CSTMTGTGGSLGGYTF
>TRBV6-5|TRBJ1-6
CASSRTVNSPLHF
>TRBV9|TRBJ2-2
CASSATSGPNTGELFF
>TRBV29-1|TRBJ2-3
CSVEGQRGGNTDTQYF
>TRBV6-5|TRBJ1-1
CASSGGGGAAEAFF
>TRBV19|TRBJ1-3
CASSRPGQASGNTIYF
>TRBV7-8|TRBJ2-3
CASSLGLGADTQYF
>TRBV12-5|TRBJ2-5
CASTGRGTYQETQYF
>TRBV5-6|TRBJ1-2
CASSLGPQGGGYTF
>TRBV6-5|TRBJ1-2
CASSPGGFSGYTF
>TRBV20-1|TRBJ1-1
CSAAGTAEAFF
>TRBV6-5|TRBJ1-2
CASSYSGGGEGYTF
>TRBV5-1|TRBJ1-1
CASAGINTEAFF
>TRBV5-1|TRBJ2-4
CASSSSDRGDIQYF
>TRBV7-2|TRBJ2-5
CASSLVAGGGETQYF
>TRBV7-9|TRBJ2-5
CASSLALLRQEQETQYF